The entry that follows covers one T cell receptor (beta chain) sequence. V was pared by 6 bases and J by 5 bases, with 16 bases between. Germline CDR1 SGHAT, CDR2 FQNNGV. This CDR3 has 14 residues. This sample stems from a study of blood T cell repertoires in COVID-19. The overall study: Specimens from acute and convalescent COVID-19 originated in the United States, Italy and Spain. PBMCs, B-cell-depleted T cells, or T cells were the source of the cDNA or gDNA that made up the material.

In the original analysis: Amplification of reference gene primers was used by the study to estimate nucleated cell counts. The method was immunoSEQ multiplex PCR; TCRdb's version includes in-frame clones alone and lacks a portion of them. Clone size and the V and J calls come from that table; the DNA yielded D and trimming. Of approximately 150,000 clones in the sample, 84% were seen once. Source material: peripheral blood. The V and J genes are TRBV11-2 and TRBJ1-1, with D maybe TRBD1 (5 bases). This sequence originates from a man aged 65 to 79 with acute or convalescent COVID-19. In DNA form, the CDR3 reads TGTGCCAGCAGTCCACGGGCGGGGGGGACTGAAGCTTTCTTT. As protein: CASSPRAGGTEAFF.